This TCR beta chain comes out of a study of blood T cell repertoires in COVID-19. About the research overall: Researchers got acute and convalescent COVID-19 samples from the United States, Italy and Spain.

V gave up 4 bases and J gave up 0 bases, with 6 bases separating them. This CDR3 is built from 14 residues. Germline CDR1 and CDR2: MGHDK and SYGVNS. Sequencing was performed with immunoSEQ multiplex PCR; in TCRdb, only in-frame clones are kept and a portion is missing. The table has some 140,000 clones, 85% seen once. Sequencing used peripheral blood. The chain combines TRBV25-1 with TRBJ2-2; D gene unclear. The TCR sequence derives from a human donor in a cohort sampled during active COVID-19. CDR3 sequence: CASSASSNTGELFF. The CDR3 DNA reads as TGTGCCAGCAGTGCTTCCTCGAACACCGGGGAGCTGTTTTTT.